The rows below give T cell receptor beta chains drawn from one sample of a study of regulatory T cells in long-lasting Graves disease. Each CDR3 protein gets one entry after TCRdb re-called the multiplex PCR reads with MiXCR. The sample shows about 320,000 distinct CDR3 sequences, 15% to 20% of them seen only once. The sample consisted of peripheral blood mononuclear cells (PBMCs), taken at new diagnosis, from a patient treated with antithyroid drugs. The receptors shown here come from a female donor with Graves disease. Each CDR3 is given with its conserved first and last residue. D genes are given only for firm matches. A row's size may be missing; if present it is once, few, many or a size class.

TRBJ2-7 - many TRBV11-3 TGTGCCAGCAGCTTAGACGAGGAGGGAGGTCACGAGCAGTACTTC CASSLDEEGGHEQYF
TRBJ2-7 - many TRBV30 TGTGCCTGGAGTAAGACGAACCACTACGAGCAGTACTTC CAWSKTNHYEQYF
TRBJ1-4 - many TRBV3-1 TGTGCCAGCAGCCAAGAGCAACATGCAACTAATGAAAAACTGTTTTTT CASSQEQHATNEKLFF
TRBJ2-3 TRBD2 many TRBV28 TGTGCCAGCAGTCCACAGACTAGCGGGAGCCCTTTTACGCAGTATTTT CASSPQTSGSPFTQYF
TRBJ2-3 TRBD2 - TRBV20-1 TGCAGTGCTAGTCAAGCGGGAGGACGAGATACGCAGTATTTT CSASQAGGRDTQYF
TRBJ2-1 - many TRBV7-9 TGTGCCAGCAGCGAAAACAAAGAGCAGTTCTTC CASSENKEQFF
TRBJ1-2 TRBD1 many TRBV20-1 TGCAGTGCTACCACAGGGGGTGATAACTATGGCTACACCTTC CSATTGGDNYGYTF
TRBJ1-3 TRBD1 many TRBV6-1 TGTGCCAGCAGTAAAACAGGGGCGGCTGGAAACACCATATATTTT CASSKTGAAGNTIYF
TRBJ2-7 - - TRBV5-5 TGTGCCGGCAGCAGGTTGGGGTCAGGGCCCCTTTCCTTC CAGSRLGSGPLSF
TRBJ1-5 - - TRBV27 TGTGCCAGCAGTTTCAAGGCGGACCAGCCCCAGCATTTT CASSFKADQPQHF
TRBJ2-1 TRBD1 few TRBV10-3 TGTGCCATCAGGGAGGACAGGGAAGGCGAGCAGTTCTTC CAIREDREGEQFF
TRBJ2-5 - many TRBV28 TGTGCCAGCAGTTTAGGCTGGGAGACCCGGTACTTC CASSLGWETRYF
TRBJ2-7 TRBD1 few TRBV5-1 TGCGCCAGCAGCTATGGGACAGGGAAGTGGTACTTC CASSYGTGKWYF
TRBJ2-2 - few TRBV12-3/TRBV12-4 TGTGCCAGCAGTTGGGGCCAGGGGAGAACCGGGGAGCTGTTTTTT CASSWGQGRTGELFF
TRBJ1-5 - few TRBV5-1 TGCGCCAGCAGCCCCGGCGACGGCCGGCCCCAGCATTTT CASSPGDGRPQHF
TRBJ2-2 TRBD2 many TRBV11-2 TGTGCCAGCAGCTTAGATCTTGCGGCTAGCGGGAGGTTGGATCGGGAGCTGTTTTTT CASSLDLAASGRLDRELFF
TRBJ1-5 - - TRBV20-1 TGCAGTGCTAGTAAAGGGGTGGATCAGCCCCAGCATTTT CSASKGVDQPQHF
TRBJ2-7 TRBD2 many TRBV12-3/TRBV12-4 TGTGCCAGCAGTTTAGGTAGCGGGAGATACGAGCAGTACTTC CASSLGSGRYEQYF
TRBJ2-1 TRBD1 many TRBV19 TGTGCCAGTAGTATAGAAGAGGGGACAGGGGGCAATGAGCAGTTCTTC CASSIEEGTGGNEQFF
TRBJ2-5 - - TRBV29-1 TGCAGCGTCCCTATTGGGGAGACCCAGTACTTC CSVPIGETQYF
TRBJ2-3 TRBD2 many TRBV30 TGTGCCGGCTCACCCTTAGCGGGAGATACAGATACGCAGTATTTT CAGSPLAGDTDTQYF
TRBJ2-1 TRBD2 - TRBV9 TGTGCCAGCAGCGTAGCGGGACTAGCTCGCAATGAGCAGTTCTTC CASSVAGLARNEQFF
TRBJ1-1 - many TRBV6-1 TGTGCCAGCAAGCGGGACCCCCTGGACGGGGCTTTCTTT CASKRDPLDGAFF
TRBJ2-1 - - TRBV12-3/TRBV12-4 TGTGCCAGCAGCTACCGACTCGACTCCTACAATGAGCAGTTCTTC CASSYRLDSYNEQFF
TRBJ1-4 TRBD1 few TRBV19 TGTGCCAGTAGTACAGACGGGGACAGGAGGCGAGAAAAACTGTTTTTT CASSTDGDRRREKLFF
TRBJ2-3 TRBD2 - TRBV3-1 TGTGCCAGCAGCCAAGGTCTAGCGGGAGTAGGCTCAGATACGCAGTATTTT CASSQGLAGVGSDTQYF
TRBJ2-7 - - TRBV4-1 TGCGCCAGCAGCCAAGATGTGGGGGGCCGCTGGTACGAGCAGTACTTC CASSQDVGGRWYEQYF
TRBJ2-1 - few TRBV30 TGTGCCTGGAGTGTTCCAGGGGTCAATGAGCAGTTCTTC CAWSVPGVNEQFF
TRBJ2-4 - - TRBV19 TGTGCCAGTAGTACTAGCGACAGTAACATTCAGTACTTC CASSTSDSNIQYF
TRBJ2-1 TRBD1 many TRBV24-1 TGTGCCACCAGTGGTCGAGGGGGCGGGAATGAGCAGTTCTTC CATSGRGGGNEQFF
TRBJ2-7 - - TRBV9 TGTGCCAGCAGCGTAACGGGGGCCGCCTACGAGCAGTACTTC CASSVTGAAYEQYF
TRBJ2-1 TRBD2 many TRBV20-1 TGCAGTGCTAGGGACGGGCGGGAGACCAATGAGCAGTTCTTC CSARDGRETNEQFF
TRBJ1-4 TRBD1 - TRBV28 TGTGCCAGCATCCCCAGACCGGGACAGTCAAATGAAAAACTGTTTTTT CASIPRPGQSNEKLFF
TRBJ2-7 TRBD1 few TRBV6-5 TGTGCCAGCAGTTACTCGGACAGGGGGGATTACGAGCAGTACTTC CASSYSDRGDYEQYF
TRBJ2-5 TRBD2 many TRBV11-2 TGTGCCAGCAGCTCACTAGCGGGGGGGACTGGGACCCAGTACTTC CASSSLAGGTGTQYF
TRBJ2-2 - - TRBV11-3 TGTGCCAGCAGCTTAGGGGACGGGGGAAACACCGGGGAGCTGTTTTTT CASSLGDGGNTGELFF
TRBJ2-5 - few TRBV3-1 TGTGCCAGCAGCCAGTACAGTCAAGAGACCCAGTACTTC CASSQYSQETQYF
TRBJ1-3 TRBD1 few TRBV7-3 TGTGCCAGCAGCTGCCTCCGGGACAGTCTTGGAAACACCATATATTTT CASSCLRDSLGNTIYF
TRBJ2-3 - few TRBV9 TGTGCCAGCAGCGTCCAGGGACCCGCAGATACGCAGTATTTT CASSVQGPADTQYF
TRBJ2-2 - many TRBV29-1 TGCAGCGGGGGTCAGCGAAACACCGGGGAGCTGTTTTTT CSGGQRNTGELFF
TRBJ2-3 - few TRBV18 TGTGCCAGCTCACCGAGTAGAGGGGGCACAGATACGCAGTATTTT CASSPSRGGTDTQYF
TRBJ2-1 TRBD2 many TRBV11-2 TGTGCCAGCAGCTATACCCAAGCGGGAGGGTTCTACAATGAGCAGTTCTTC CASSYTQAGGFYNEQFF
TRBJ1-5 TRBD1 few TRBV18 TGTGCCAGCTCATATGGGACAGGGAGTCTCCAGCCCCAGCATTTT CASSYGTGSLQPQHF
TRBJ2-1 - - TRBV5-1 TGCGCCAGCAGCTTGGCCCAGGCCGAACCGTCCTACAATGAGCAGTTCTTC CASSLAQAEPSYNEQFF
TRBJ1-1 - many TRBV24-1 TGTGCCACCAGTGTAGGGGGGGGGGCCACTGAAGCTTTCTTT CATSVGGGATEAFF
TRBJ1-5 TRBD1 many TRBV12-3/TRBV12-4 TGTGCCAGCAGCTTAGGTGCAGGGGGTAGCAATCAGCCCCAGCATTTT CASSLGAGGSNQPQHF
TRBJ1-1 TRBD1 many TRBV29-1 TGCAGCGGGAGACAGGGCCCCACTGAAGCTTTCTTT CSGRQGPTEAFF
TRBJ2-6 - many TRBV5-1 TGCGCCAGCAGCTTGGCAGAGGGAGTCTACTCTGGGGCCAACGTCCTGACTTTC CASSLAEGVYSGANVLTF
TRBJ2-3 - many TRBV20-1 TGCAGTGCTAGAGACAGGGTCACAAGTACGCAGTATTTT CSARDRVTSTQYF